This T cell receptor beta chain emerged from a study of breast tumors, draining lymph nodes, adjacent tissues. This clonotype has ten or more counts. What it binds is not known. Breast cancer patients provided tissue from their axillary draining lymph nodes. TCRdb independently ran MiXCR on the multiplex PCR reads; one entry per CDR3 protein. The sample includes approximately 100,000 distinct CDR3 sequences, roughly 33% of them seen just once. Study-wide points: Findings are consistent with lymph node origin and intratumoral expansion of most tumor T cells. Tumor TCR diversity was below lymph nodes but above nontumor tissue. The lymph node origin of tumor T cells was framed as consistent with a hypothesis, not demonstrated. Luminal-like breast cancer showed significantly greater tumor-nontumor repertoire similarity than basal-like breast cancer did.

The CDR3 length is 15 residues. The germline V gene encodes CDR1 DFQATT and CDR2 SNEGSKA (reference sequence). V shed 5 bases, J shed 1 base, and the junction held 3 bases outside the gene matches. Sample: axillary lymph node tissue. This receptor was identified in a female donor with breast cancer. Some clones in this sample may be carry-over from other donors' samples. The chain recombines TRBV20-1 with TRBJ2-7; TRBD2 aligns across 15 bases. The CDR3 spells CSARGLAGGSYEQYF. The CDR3 bases are TGCAGTGCTCGCGGACTAGCGGGAGGGTCCTACGAGCAGTACTTC.